Listed below are T cell receptor beta chains from one sample, sequenced in a study of shared clonotypes between healthy human individuals. Using immunoSEQ multiplex PCR, the repertoire was profiled, and TCRdb retains in-frame clones only, with some absent. The sample records 2 million or so clones, about 95% being singletons. Input material: naive CD8+ T cells sorted from blood. The receptors derive from a man in his late teens or twenties in good health. The CDR3 runs from the conserved cysteine through the conserved F or W. D genes are given only for firm matches. Only part of the rows carry a size: once, few, many, or a class if the clone is expanded.

TRBJ1-3 | TRBV4-1 | NA | NA | TGCGCCAGCAGCCAAGGGCAAGTATCAGGAAACACCATATATTTT | CASSQGQVSGNTIYF
TRBJ2-1 | TRBV7-2 | NA | NA | TGTGCCAGCAGCTGGAGTTACAATGAGCAGTTCTTC | CASSWSYNEQFF
TRBJ1-5 | TRBV2 | NA | TRBD1 | TGTGCCAGCAGTGAAGCAAGGGGGCTAGAGCAGCCCCAGCATTTT | CASSEARGLEQPQHF
TRBJ1-5 | TRBV6-1 | NA | TRBD1 | TGTGCCAGCGATACAGGGGGCGGTCAGCCCCAGCATTTT | CASDTGGGQPQHF
TRBJ1-2 | TRBV15 | NA | NA | TGTGCCACCAGCAGAGAAGACGGGGGTCCGGATGGCTACACCTTC | CATSREDGGPDGYTF
TRBJ2-5 | TRBV9 | NA | NA | TGTGCCAGCAGCGTAGGTTGGGGTTCTTTGGAGACCCAGTACTTC | CASSVGWGSLETQYF
TRBJ2-5 | TRBV5-1 | NA | NA | TGCGCCAGCAGCTTTGGCCAGGGGGGGCAAGAGACCCAGTACTTC | CASSFGQGGQETQYF
TRBJ2-2 | TRBV5-1 | NA | TRBD1 | TGCGCCAGCAGCTTTCGACAGGGTCTTACCGGGGAGCTGTTTTTT | CASSFRQGLTGELFF
TRBJ2-3 | TRBV13 | NA | NA | TGTGCCAGCAGCCCCCCGAACCCCCTAGCGTCCTGGAGACGAGGCACAGATACGCAGTATTTT | CASSPPNPLASWRRGTDTQYF
TRBJ2-3 | TRBV4-2 | NA | TRBD2 | TGTGCCAGCAGCCAAGTACCTAGCGGGGGCACAGATACGCAGTATTTT | CASSQVPSGGTDTQYF
TRBJ2-7 | TRBV6-5 | once | NA | TGTGCCAGCAGTTACCGTCCGGGGAGCCACGAGCAGTACTTC | CASSYRPGSHEQYF
TRBJ2-1 | TRBV18 | NA | NA | TGTGCCAGCTCACACGACAGAGAGGTCGGGTCCTACAATGAGCAGTTCTTC | CASSHDREVGSYNEQFF
TRBJ1-2 | TRBV27 | NA | TRBD1 | TGTGCCAGCAGTCCGAGACAGGGCTATGGCTACACCTTC | CASSPRQGYGYTF
TRBJ2-7 | TRBV4-1 | NA | NA | TGCGCCAGCAGCCAAGAAGGGTCCGGGGAGTACGAGCAGTACTTC | CASSQEGSGEYEQYF
TRBJ2-7 | TRBV15 | NA | NA | TGTGCCACCAGCAGAGGGGTAGCGGAACAATACGAGCAGTACTTC | CATSRGVAEQYEQYF
TRBJ1-1 | TRBV6-1 | NA | NA | TGTGCCAGCATTAACCCCCGGGAGGACTACACTGAAGCTTTCTTT | CASINPREDYTEAFF
TRBJ2-1 | TRBV9 | NA | TRBD2 | TGTGCCAGCAGCGAGGAGCTGGCGGGAGGGCCCAATGAGCAGTTCTTC | CASSEELAGGPNEQFF
TRBJ2-7 | TRBV28 | NA | NA | TGTGCCAGCAGGGGAATTGTGGGAGGACCATCCTACGAGCAGTACTTC | CASRGIVGGPSYEQYF
TRBJ1-1 | TRBV5-1 | NA | NA | TGCGCCAGCAGCTTGGAGTCAGGGATGAACACTGAAGCTTTCTTT | CASSLESGMNTEAFF
TRBJ1-2 | TRBV4-3 | NA | NA | TGCGCCAGCAGCCAAGATTTCCGGGGGCTTAACTATGGCTACACCTTC | CASSQDFRGLNYGYTF
TRBJ2-5 | TRBV30 | NA | TRBD2 | TGTGCCTGGGGCCTAGCGGGGGGGTTTCAAGAGACCCAGTACTTC | CAWGLAGGFQETQYF
TRBJ2-2 | TRBV7-6 | once | TRBD2 | TGTGCCAGCAGCTTATTTACAGTGACTAGCGGTTTCGGGGAGCTGTTTTTT | CASSLFTVTSGFGELFF
TRBJ2-7 | TRBV29-1 | NA | NA | TGCAGCGTTGAAGTCTGGGCAGGCTTCTCCTACGAGCAGTACTTC | CSVEVWAGFSYEQYF
TRBJ2-1 | TRBV9 | NA | TRBD2 | TGTGCCAGCAGCGCTCTCGGACTAGCGGGCGATGAGCAGTTCTTC | CASSALGLAGDEQFF
TRBJ2-7 | TRBV4-1 | NA | NA | TGCGCCAGCAGCCAAGATGCGCTAGCCTACGAGCAGTACTTC | CASSQDALAYEQYF
TRBJ2-7 | TRBV18 | NA | TRBD1 | TGTGCCAGCTCACCTCCGGGACAGACCTACGAGCAGTACTTC | CASSPPGQTYEQYF
TRBJ2-7 | TRBV7-9 | NA | TRBD2 | TGTGCCAGCAGCTGGGGACTAGCGGGGGACGAGCAGTACTTC | CASSWGLAGDEQYF
TRBJ1-2 | TRBV5-6 | NA | NA | TGTGCCAGCAGCTCCCTGGGGGAAGGTTATGGCTACACCTTC | CASSSLGEGYGYTF
TRBJ1-2 | TRBV29-1 | NA | TRBD1 | TGCAGCGTGACCGGGACAGGGAACTATGGCTACACCTTC | CSVTGTGNYGYTF
TRBJ2-3 | TRBV5-4 | NA | TRBD2 | TGTGCCAGCAGCCGCCTAGCGGGGGGCACAGATACGCAGTATTTT | CASSRLAGGTDTQYF
TRBJ2-7 | TRBV19 | NA | NA | TGTGCCAGTAGTATGGGACACGGAAACGAGCAGTACTTC | CASSMGHGNEQYF
TRBJ2-1 | TRBV27 | NA | NA | TGTGCCAGCACCCCGCTGGGTCCCTCCTACAATGAGCAGTTCTTC | CASTPLGPSYNEQFF
TRBJ1-2 | TRBV19 | NA | NA | TGTGCCAGTAGTACTACAGGGTTCTATGGCTACACCTTC | CASSTTGFYGYTF
TRBJ1-2 | TRBV9 | NA | NA | TGTGCCAGCAACGTAGATGGGGCTGGCTACACCTTC | CASNVDGAGYTF
TRBJ1-1 | TRBV28 | NA | NA | TGTGCCAGCACCGTCGGGGTTTACACTGAAGCTTTCTTT | CASTVGVYTEAFF
TRBJ2-7 | TRBV13 | NA | NA | TGTGCCAGCAGCCCCCCCGCCACCTACGAGCAGTACTTC | CASSPPATYEQYF
TRBJ2-3 | TRBV28 | NA | NA | TGTGCCAGCAGTCTCTCCGGGGATGAGGGTACGCAGTATTTT | CASSLSGDEGTQYF
TRBJ2-7 | TRBV7-6 | NA | TRBD2 | TGTGCCAGCAGCTTAGAGTCTAGCGGAGGCATCTACGAGCAGTACTTC | CASSLESSGGIYEQYF
TRBJ2-7 | TRBV2 | NA | NA | TGTGCCAGCCGGGCAGGAGAGCAGTACTTC | CASRAGEQYF
TRBJ2-7 | TRBV28 | NA | TRBD2 | TGTGCCAGCAGTTTTCCCCCGGGGGGGTCTGGCGAGCAGTACTTC | CASSFPPGGSGEQYF
TRBJ2-7 | TRBV7-2 | NA | NA | TGTGCCAGCAGCTTTAGGGGGGGCTACGAGCAGTACTTC | CASSFRGGYEQYF